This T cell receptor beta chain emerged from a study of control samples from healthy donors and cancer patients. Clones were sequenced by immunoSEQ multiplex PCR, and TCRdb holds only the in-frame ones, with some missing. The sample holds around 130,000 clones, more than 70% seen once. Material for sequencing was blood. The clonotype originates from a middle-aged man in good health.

CDR3: CASSIWADTQYF. CDR3 bases: TGTGCCAGTAGTATTTGGGCAGATACGCAGTATTTT. The chain uses TRBV19 and TRBJ2-3; no definite D call. The V gene lost 3 bases and the J gene lost 4 bases, with 5 bases spanning the gap. Germline assignment: CDR1 LNHDA and CDR2 SQIVND (reference sequence). The CDR3 consists of 12 residues.